Listed here is a single T cell receptor beta chain. This sample was taken from a study of T cell responses to AZD1222 COVID-19 vaccine. V lost 4 bases to trimming and J lost 3 bases; unmatched junction nucleotides: 2. The CDR3 spans 15 residues. Germline V gene sequence: CDR1 WNHNN, CDR2 SYGVQD (reference sequence). The repertoire was sequenced with immunoSEQ multiplex PCR; TCRdb's copy has only in-frame clones and lacks some. The sample lists approximately 130,000 clones; 70% to 90% were seen once. This sequence originates from an adult who received the AZD1222 COVID-19 vaccine. The sample here was peripheral blood, taken 28 days after the second AZD1222 dose. The gene calls are TRBV10-1 and TRBJ2-2; 10 bases align to TRBD2. The CDR3 sequence is CASSGLAGDTGELFF. CDR3 sequence (DNA): TGCGCCAGCAGTGGACTAGCGGGCGACACCGGGGAGCTGTTTTTT.